This entry concerns a single TCR beta chain. No antigen is known for it. This sample is part of a study of shared clonotypes between healthy human individuals. Generated by immunoSEQ multiplex PCR, the TCRdb table keeps only in-frame clones and is missing some. Of roughly 500,000 clones in the sample, approximately 84% were seen once. Recent vaccinations or acute infections were absent in the healthy HIV-negative adult donors. Genomic DNA for unsorted samples was obtained from about 88 million PBMCs. CDR3 length equals 10 residues. CDR1 is LNHDA, CDR2 SQIVND, per germline (reference sequence). Findings and limits, study-wide: Sampling covered blood only; tissue repertoires likely differ.

The V gene is TRBV19, the J gene TRBJ2-2; maybe TRBD2 (5 bases). Input material: PBMCs. The sequence came from a woman aged 40 to 50 in good health. Some clones in this sample may be carry-over from other donors' samples. The CDR3 spells CGSGTGELFF. The CDR3 nucleotides are TGTGGGAGCGGCACCGGGGAGCTGTTTTTT.